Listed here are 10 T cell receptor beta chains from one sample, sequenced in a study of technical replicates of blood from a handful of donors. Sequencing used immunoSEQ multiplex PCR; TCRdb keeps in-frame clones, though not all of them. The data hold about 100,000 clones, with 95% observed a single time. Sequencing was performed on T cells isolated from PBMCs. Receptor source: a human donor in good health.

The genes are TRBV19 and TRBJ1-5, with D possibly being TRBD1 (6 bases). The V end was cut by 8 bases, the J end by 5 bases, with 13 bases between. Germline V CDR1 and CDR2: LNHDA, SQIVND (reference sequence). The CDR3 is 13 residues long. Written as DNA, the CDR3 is TGTGCCAGTGGGGGGGCTCGTTATCAGCCCCAGCATTTT. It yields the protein CASGGARYQPQHF.

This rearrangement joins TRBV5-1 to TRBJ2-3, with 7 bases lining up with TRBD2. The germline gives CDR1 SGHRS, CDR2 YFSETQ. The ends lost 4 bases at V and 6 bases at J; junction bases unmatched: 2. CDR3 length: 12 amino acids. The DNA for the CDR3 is TGCGCCAGCAGCATGGGAGGGGATACGCAGTATTTT. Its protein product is CASSMGGDTQYF.

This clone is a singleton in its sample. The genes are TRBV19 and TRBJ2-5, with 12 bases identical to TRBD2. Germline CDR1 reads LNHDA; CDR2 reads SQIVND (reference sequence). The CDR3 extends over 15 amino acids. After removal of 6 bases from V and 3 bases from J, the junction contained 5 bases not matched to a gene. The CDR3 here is CASRKTSGSEETQYF. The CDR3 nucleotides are TGTGCCAGTAGAAAGACTAGCGGGAGCGAAGAGACCCAGTACTTC.

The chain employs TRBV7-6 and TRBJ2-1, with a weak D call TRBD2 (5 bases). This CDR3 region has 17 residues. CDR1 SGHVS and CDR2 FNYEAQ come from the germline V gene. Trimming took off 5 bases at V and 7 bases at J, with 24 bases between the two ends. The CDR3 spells CASSQLAMVGEGNEQFF. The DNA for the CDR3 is TGTGCCAGCAGCCAATTAGCTATGGTGGGAGAAGGAAATGAGCAGTTCTTC.

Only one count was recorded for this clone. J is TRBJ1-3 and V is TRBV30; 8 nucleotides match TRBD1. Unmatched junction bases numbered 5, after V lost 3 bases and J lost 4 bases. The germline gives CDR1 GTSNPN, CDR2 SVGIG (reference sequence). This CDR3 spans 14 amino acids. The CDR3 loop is CAWRPRGLGNTIYF. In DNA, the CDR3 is TGTGCCTGGAGACCCAGGGGGCTGGGAAACACCATATATTTT.

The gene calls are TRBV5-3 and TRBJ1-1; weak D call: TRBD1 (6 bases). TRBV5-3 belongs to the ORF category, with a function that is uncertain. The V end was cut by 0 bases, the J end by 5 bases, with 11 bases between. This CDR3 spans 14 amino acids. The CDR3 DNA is TGTGCCAGAAGCTTGGGTACAGGGTGTACTGAAGCTTTCTTT. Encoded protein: CARSLGTGCTEAFF.

CDR3 nucleotides: TGCGCCAGCACGCCAGCGGGAGGGTACGAGCAGTACTTC. Translation: CASTPAGGYEQYF. V is TRBV4-1 and J is TRBJ2-7; 10 nucleotides line up with TRBD2. The ends lost 7 bases at V and 4 bases at J; junction bases unmatched: 4. CDR3 length: 13 residues. Germline-derived CDR1 and CDR2 are MGHRA and YSYEKL.

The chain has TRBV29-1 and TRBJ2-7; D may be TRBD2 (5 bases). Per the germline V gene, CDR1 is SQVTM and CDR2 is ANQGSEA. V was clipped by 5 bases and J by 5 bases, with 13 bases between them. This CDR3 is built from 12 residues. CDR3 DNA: TGCAGCGTTCTAGGGCTGGGAGACGAGCAGTACTTC. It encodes CSVLGLGDEQYF.

CDR3 protein: CASSDSGSAARGEFF. CDR3 DNA: TGTGCCAGCAGTGACTCGGGCTCAGCGGCCAGGGGAGAGTTCTTC. The chain has TRBV6-4 and TRBJ2-1; possibly TRBD1 for D (6 bases). The CDR3 contains 15 residues. Germline loops: CDR1 MRHNA, CDR2 SNTAGT. V lost 0 bases to trimming and J lost 14 bases, with 20 bases between them.

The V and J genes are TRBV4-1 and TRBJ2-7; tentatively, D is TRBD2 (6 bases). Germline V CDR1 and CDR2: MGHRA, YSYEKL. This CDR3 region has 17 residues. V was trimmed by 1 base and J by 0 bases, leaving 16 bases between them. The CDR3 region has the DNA TGCGCCAGCAGCCAAGTAGCACTAGCCGCTAGCTCCTACGAGCAGTACTTC. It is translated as CASSQVALAASSYEQYF.